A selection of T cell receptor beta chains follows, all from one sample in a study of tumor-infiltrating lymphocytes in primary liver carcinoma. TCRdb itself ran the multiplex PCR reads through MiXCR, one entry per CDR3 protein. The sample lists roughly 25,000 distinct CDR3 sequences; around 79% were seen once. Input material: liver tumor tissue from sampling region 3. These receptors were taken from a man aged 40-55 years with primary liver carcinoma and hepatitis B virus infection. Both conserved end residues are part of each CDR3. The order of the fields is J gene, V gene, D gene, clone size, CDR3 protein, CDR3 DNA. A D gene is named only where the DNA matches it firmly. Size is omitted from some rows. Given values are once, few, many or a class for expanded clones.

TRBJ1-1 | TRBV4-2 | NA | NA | CASSQEYEQGFWSEAFF | TGTGCCAGCAGTCAAGAGTACGAACAGGGTTTTTGGTCTGAAGCTTTCTTT
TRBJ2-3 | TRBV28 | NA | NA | CASSLSWVSNQSQYF | TGTGCCAGCAGTTTATCTTGGGTGAGCAACCAGTCCCAGTATTTT
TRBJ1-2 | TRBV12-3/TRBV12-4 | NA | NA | CASSSRGPGQKVYGYTF | TGTGCCAGCAGTTCCAGGGGACCGGGGCAGAAAGTCTATGGCTACACCTTC
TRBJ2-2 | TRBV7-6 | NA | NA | CTSSLAPITGELFF | TGTACCAGCAGCCTAGCGCCCATCACCGGAGAGCTGTTTTTT
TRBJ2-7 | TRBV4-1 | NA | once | CASGPSPGTRSSYEQYF | TGCGCCAGCGGCCCATCCCCAGGGACTCGGAGCTCATACGAGCAGTACTTC
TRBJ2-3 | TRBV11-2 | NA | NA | CASSLMGAISSSTDTQYF | TGTGCCAGCAGCTTAATGGGGGCGATTTCGTCAAGCACAGATACGCAGTATTTT
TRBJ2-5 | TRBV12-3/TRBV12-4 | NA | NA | CASSLKGTQYF | TGTGCCAGCAGTCTAAAAGGGACCCAGTACTTC
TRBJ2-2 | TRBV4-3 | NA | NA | CASSQNPKGDPRELFF | TGCGCCAGCAGCCAAAACCCAAAAGGAGACCCCAGGGAGCTGTTTTTT
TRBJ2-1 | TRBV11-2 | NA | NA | CASNHRGLRNSYTEQFF | TGTGCCAGCAACCACCGGGGTTTGAGAAACTCCTACACTGAGCAGTTCTTC
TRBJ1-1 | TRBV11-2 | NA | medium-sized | CASSPYPVTEAFF | TGTGCCAGCAGCCCTTACCCCGTCACGGAAGCTTTCTTT
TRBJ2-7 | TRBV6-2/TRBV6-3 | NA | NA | CANSPPGGEQYF | TGTGCCAATAGCCCACCCGGCGGCGAGCAGTACTTC
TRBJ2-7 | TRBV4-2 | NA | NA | CTSSQGVNGQYF | TGCACCAGCAGCCAAGGTGTGAACGGGCAGTACTTC
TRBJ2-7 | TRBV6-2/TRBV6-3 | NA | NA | CAGRIRDEQYF | TGTGCCGGCAGAATCAGGGACGAGCAGTACTTC